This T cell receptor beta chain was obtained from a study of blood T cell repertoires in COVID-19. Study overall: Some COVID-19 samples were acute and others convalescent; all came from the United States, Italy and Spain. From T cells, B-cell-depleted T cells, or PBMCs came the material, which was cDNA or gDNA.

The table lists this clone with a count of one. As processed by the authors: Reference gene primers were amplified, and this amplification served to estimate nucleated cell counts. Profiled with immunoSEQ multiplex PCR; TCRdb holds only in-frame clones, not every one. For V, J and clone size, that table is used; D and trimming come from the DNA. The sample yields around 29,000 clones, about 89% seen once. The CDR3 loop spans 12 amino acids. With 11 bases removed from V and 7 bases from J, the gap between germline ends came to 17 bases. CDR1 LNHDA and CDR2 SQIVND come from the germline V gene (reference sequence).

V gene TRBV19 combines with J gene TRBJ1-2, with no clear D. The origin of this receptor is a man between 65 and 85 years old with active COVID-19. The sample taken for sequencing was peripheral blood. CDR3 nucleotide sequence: TGTGCCTCCTACGGGAACCTCCGTGGCTACACCTTC. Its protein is CASYGNLRGYTF.